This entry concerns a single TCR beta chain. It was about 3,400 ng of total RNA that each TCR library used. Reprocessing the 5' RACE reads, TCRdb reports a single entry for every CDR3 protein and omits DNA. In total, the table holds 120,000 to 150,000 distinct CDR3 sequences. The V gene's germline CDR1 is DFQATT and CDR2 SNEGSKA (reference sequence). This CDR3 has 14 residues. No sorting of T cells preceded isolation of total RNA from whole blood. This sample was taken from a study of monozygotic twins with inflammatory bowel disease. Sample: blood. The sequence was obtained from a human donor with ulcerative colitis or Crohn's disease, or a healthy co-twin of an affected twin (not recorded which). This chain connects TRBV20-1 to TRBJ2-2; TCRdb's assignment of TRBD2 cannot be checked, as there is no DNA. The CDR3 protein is CSAAGLLNTGELFF.